These 23 T cell receptor beta chains were sequenced from one sample in a study of cytomegalovirus exposure and HLA in healthy donors. PCR was performed using 60 Vbeta and 13 Jbeta primers. The data were produced by immunoSEQ multiplex PCR, yet TCRdb's version contains in-frame clones alone and is incomplete. This table holds 100,000 to 150,000 clones, 75% to 85% found once. Sample: PBMCs. These receptors were obtained from a man aged 25-45 years in good health and CMV-seropositive.

V gene TRBV6-1 combines with J gene TRBJ2-3; 7 bases fit TRBD1. V shed 6 bases, J shed 0 bases, and the junction held 6 bases outside the gene matches. This CDR3 is 15 amino acids long. Germline V gives CDR1 MNHNS, CDR2 SASEGT. The CDR3 DNA reads as TGTGCCAGCAGGAGGACAGGAACTAGCACAGATACGCAGTATTTT. This codes for CASRRTGTSTDTQYF.

The V call is TRBV6-1, the J call TRBJ1-1; 7 positions match TRBD1. V shed 6 bases, J shed 1 base, and the junction held 5 bases outside the gene matches. This CDR3 is 14 amino acids long. CDR1 is MNHNS, CDR2 SASEGT, per germline. The CDR3 sequence is CASRRQGTNTEAFF. DNA of the CDR3: TGTGCCAGCAGACGACAGGGTACGAACACTGAAGCTTTCTTT.

The count of this clone is one. V usage is TRBV9 and J usage is TRBJ1-1; D call uncertain. CDR1 is SGDLS, CDR2 YYNGEE, per germline. V was clipped by 4 bases and J by 5 bases, with 18 bases between them. The CDR3 covers 15 residues. CDR3 protein: CASSYLSGRGTEAFF. The CDR3 nucleotides read TGTGCCAGCAGCTACTTAAGTGGTCGAGGGACTGAAGCTTTCTTT.

The rearrangement joins TRBV5-1 to TRBJ1-6; D uncertain. Germline CDR1 reads SGHRS; CDR2 reads YFSETQ. V was shortened by 0 bases and J by 0 bases, with 10 bases between the two germline ends. CDR3 size: 17 residues. The CDR3 loop is CASSLEGGSSYNSPLHF. CDR3 sequence (DNA): TGCGCCAGCAGCTTGGAGGGTGGGAGCTCCTATAATTCACCCCTCCACTTT.

The rearrangement uses TRBV6-5 and TRBJ1-1, with D possibly being TRBD1 (6 bases). Germline CDR1 reads MNHEY; CDR2 reads SVGAGI. This CDR3 region has 14 residues. Trimming removed 6 bases from V and 4 bases from J, with 15 bases in between. For the CDR3, the DNA is TGTGCCAGCAGGGTAGGGCAGGGGAGCACTGAAGCTTTCTTT. It translates to CASRVGQGSTEAFF.

Note on this clone: Sequence at one end of the junction differs from germline and may be a read error. V usage is TRBV9 and J usage is TRBJ2-2, with 10 bases identical to TRBD2. The CDR3 runs 15 residues. From germline, CDR1 is SGDLS and CDR2 YYNGEE. The CDR3 nucleotides read TGTGTCAGCAGCCCCGATCTAGCGGGGGTCGGGGAGCTGTTTTTT. This sequence encodes CVSSPDLAGVGELFF.

Worth noting for this clone: The conserved phenylalanine or tryptophan normally closing the CDR3 is absent here, so this likely arose from a read error. This sequence joins TRBV7-2 and TRBJ1-5; D uncertain. The length of the CDR3 is 16 residues. Trimming removed 1 base from V and 0 bases from J, with 10 bases in between. Germline CDR1 is SGHTA and CDR2 is FQGNSA. Here the CDR3 reads CASSLGTFPSNQPQHS. CDR3 DNA sequence: TGTGCCAGCAGCTTAGGAACCTTCCCTAGCAATCAGCCCCAGCATTCT.

This clone was counted a single time. The chain is built from TRBV11-3 and TRBJ2-1; D is undetermined. Looked up from germline, CDR1 is SGHNT and CDR2 is YENEEA. The CDR3 totals 14 residues. Trimming cost V 5 bases and J 7 bases, with 15 bases left between them. The DNA of the CDR3 is TGTGCCAGCAGCCCCAGGTCAGGATGGAATGAGCAGTTCTTC. Amino acids: CASSPRSGWNEQFF.

The chain links TRBV11-2 to TRBJ2-2, with D perhaps matching TRBD1 (6 bases). The CDR3 length is 16 residues. Per germline, CDR1 SGHAT and CDR2 FQNNGV. The V end was cut by 10 bases, the J end by 5 bases, with 23 bases between. The CDR3 is CAIGQGFGRVTGELFF. In DNA form, the CDR3 reads TGTGCCATCGGGCAGGGGTTTGGGCGGGTGACCGGGGAGCTGTTTTTT.

The rearrangement links TRBV6-5 to TRBJ2-7, with D possibly TRBD1 on 5 matching bases. Trimming pared 5 bases from V and 0 bases from J, leaving 14 bases between. This CDR3 region has 15 residues. Germline V gene sequence: CDR1 MNHEY, CDR2 SVGAGI. CDR3 nucleotide sequence: TGTGCCAGCAGTGGTCGGACACGAGGCTCCTACGAGCAGTACTTC. Protein: CASSGRTRGSYEQYF.

The chain uses TRBV5-1 and TRBJ1-2; TRBD1 might be the D (6 bases). The V and J ends lost 5 bases and 7 bases respectively, with 24 bases between them. Germline V lookup: CDR1 SGHRS, CDR2 YFSETQ. The CDR3 spans 16 residues. The CDR3 sequence: CASRGGDGSPALGYTF. For the CDR3, the DNA is TGCGCCAGCAGAGGGGGTGACGGCTCCCCAGCCCTTGGCTACACCTTC.

This chain uses TRBV28 with TRBJ1-1; D unresolved. CDR3 length: 12 residues. The germline gives CDR1 MDHEN, CDR2 SYDVKM. V lost 7 bases to trimming and J lost 8 bases, with 14 bases between them. CDR3 coding DNA: TGTGCCAGCACCAGCGCCTTACTCGAAGCTTTCTTT. This codes for CASTSALLEAFF.

The chain is built from TRBV2 and TRBJ1-6; weak D call: TRBD1 (6 bases). V lost 5 bases and J 6 bases, leaving 11 bases between the germline ends. This CDR3 has 14 residues. Looked up from germline, CDR1 is SNHLY and CDR2 is FYNNEI. CDR3 region: CASSRTDGNSPLHF. CDR3 coding DNA: TGTGCCAGCAGTCGGACAGACGGTAATTCACCCCTCCACTTT.

V usage is TRBV2 and J usage is TRBJ2-5, with unresolved D. The CDR3 consists of 12 residues. V lost 3 bases and J 9 bases, leaving 11 bases between the germline ends. Germline loops: CDR1 SNHLY, CDR2 FYNNEI. The CDR3: CASSDPGSAQYF. The CDR3, as DNA: TGTGCCAGCAGTGACCCCGGTAGTGCCCAGTACTTC. The variable domain in full, with the rest retrieved from reference TRBV2 and TRBJ2-5, is EPEVTQTPSHQVTQMGQEVILRCVPISNHLYFYWYRQILGQKVEFLVSFYNNEISEKSEIFDDQFSVERPDGSNFTLKIRSTKLEDSAMYFCASSDPGSAQYFGPGTRLLVL.

The chain has TRBV7-6 and TRBJ2-3; D uncertain. The CDR3 is 14 amino acids. Trimming cost V 1 base and J 0 bases, with 5 bases left between them. CDR1 is SGHVS and CDR2 is FNYEAQ in the germline V gene. The CDR3 nucleotides are TGTGCCAGCAGCTTAGTCTACAGCACAGATACGCAGTATTTT. This codes for CASSLVYSTDTQYF.

This chain uses TRBV2 with TRBJ2-1; 11 bases align to TRBD2. V dropped 6 bases and J dropped 10; count of bases not matched to a gene: 11. The CDR3 runs 15 residues. Germline V lookup: CDR1 SNHLY, CDR2 FYNNEI. The CDR3 is CASRRFSGGGREQFF. The CDR3 nucleotides are TGTGCCAGCAGGAGGTTTAGCGGGGGGGGCAGGGAGCAGTTCTTC. The whole variable domain, remainder taken from reference TRBV2 and TRBJ2-1, is EPEVTQTPSHQVTQMGQEVILRCVPISNHLYFYWYRQILGQKVEFLVSFYNNEISEKSEIFDDQFSVERPDGSNFTLKIRSTKLEDSAMYFCASRRFSGGGREQFFGPGTRLTVL.

The chain combines TRBV13 with TRBJ1-2; the D is unclear. The germline V gene has CDR1 PRHDT and CDR2 FYEKMQ (reference sequence). Trimming removed 5 bases from V and 8 bases from J, with 6 bases in between. The CDR3 has 10 amino acids. In DNA form, the CDR3 reads TGTGCCAGCAGCCAGAGGGGCTACACCTTC. The encoded protein is CASSQRGYTF.

This clone was seen a handful of times. The genes are TRBV15 and TRBJ2-7; D might be TRBD2 (6 bases). The CDR3 is 17 amino acids. V lost 2 bases and J lost 1, with 18 bases in between. Germline CDR1 is LNHNV and CDR2 is YYDKDF (reference sequence). The CDR3 protein is CATSRRTGTFISYEQYF. DNA of the CDR3: TGTGCCACCAGCAGAAGAACCGGGACTTTCATATCCTACGAGCAGTACTTC.

This clone was recorded once. V gene TRBV6-5 combines with J gene TRBJ2-5; 10 bases are shared with TRBD1. Losses at the gene ends were 5 bases for V and 5 bases for J; bases not matched to a gene: 5. Germline lookup yields CDR1 MNHEY and CDR2 SVGAGI. This CDR3 region has 14 residues. The CDR3, as DNA: TGTGCCAGCAGTCCGGGACAGGGGATGGAGACCCAGTACTTC. It yields the protein CASSPGQGMETQYF.

The chain carries TRBV6-5 and TRBJ2-3; no clear D gene. V shed 0 bases and J shed 4 bases, with 8 bases lying between them. The CDR3 runs 14 residues. CDR1 MNHEY and CDR2 SVGAGI come from the germline V gene. Written as DNA, the CDR3 is TGTGCCAGCAGTTACTCTCTGAGCGCAGATACGCAGTATTTT. It translates to CASSYSLSADTQYF.

The chain carries TRBV10-2 and TRBJ2-1, with 15 bases lining up with TRBD2. Germline trimming cut 9 bases from V and 4 bases from J; bases unmatched to any gene: 10. CDR3 length equals 17 residues. Germline V gene data show CDR1 as WSHSY and CDR2 as SAAADI. The CDR3 reads CASIPGLAGGLYNEQFF. CDR3 in DNA: TGCGCCAGTATTCCGGGACTAGCGGGGGGCTTATACAATGAGCAGTTCTTC.

Notes on this clone: The CDR3 does not close with the conserved phenylalanine or tryptophan, likely indicating a read error. The chain carries TRBV6-6 and TRBJ2-7; TRBD1 aligns across 8 bases. V dropped 5 bases and J dropped 5; count of bases not matched to a gene: 8. Germline CDR1 reads MNHNY; CDR2 reads SVGAGI (reference sequence). This CDR3 has 14 amino acids. CDR3 coding DNA: TGTGCCAGCAGTCCCGGACAGGGTAGCAACGAGCAGTACCTC. It specifies CASSPGQGSNEQYL.

The chain employs TRBV6-5 and TRBJ1-1; D unresolved. The CDR3 is 14 amino acids. The V gene lost 2 bases and the J gene lost 5 bases, with 12 bases spanning the gap. From germline, CDR1 is MNHEY and CDR2 SVGAGI. The CDR3 loop is CASSYREGWTEAFF. CDR3 coding DNA: TGTGCCAGCAGTTACAGGGAGGGTTGGACTGAAGCTTTCTTT.